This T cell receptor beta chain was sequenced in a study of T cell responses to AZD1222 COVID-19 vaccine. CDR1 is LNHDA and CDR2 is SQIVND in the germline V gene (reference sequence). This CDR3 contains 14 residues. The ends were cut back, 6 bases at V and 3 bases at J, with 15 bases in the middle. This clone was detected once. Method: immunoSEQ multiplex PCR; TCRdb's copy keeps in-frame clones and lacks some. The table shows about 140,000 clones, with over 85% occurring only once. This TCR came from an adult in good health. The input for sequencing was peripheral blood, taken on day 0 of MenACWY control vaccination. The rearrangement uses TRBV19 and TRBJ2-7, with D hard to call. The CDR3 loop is CASSRRALIYEQYF. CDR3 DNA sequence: TGTGCCAGTAGCCGTCGGGCCCTGATCTACGAGCAGTACTTC.